The rows below give T cell receptor beta chains drawn from one sample of a study of OX40 agonist ivuxolimab in advanced cancers. Assay used: immunoSEQ multiplex PCR; TCRdb lists only in-frame clones, some missing. The table includes around 76,000 clones, about 90% detected once. The sample was CD4+ or CD8+ T cells sorted from blood, taken in a trial of the OX40 agonist ivuxolimab. All receptors come from an adult with an advanced solid tumor such as melanoma, head and neck, liver or kidney cancer. Each CDR3 is given with its conserved first and last residue. D genes are given only for firm matches. Clone size is given for some rows only: seen once, a few or many times, or a class if the clone is expanded.

J,D,size,V,DNA,CDR3
TRBJ1-1,.,.,TRBV6-5,TGTGCCAGCAGTTATTCGGGGATAACTGAAGCTTTCTTT,CASSYSGITEAFF
TRBJ1-3,.,.,TRBV2,TGTGCCAGCAGTGAAGGGGAAATCTCTGGAAACACCATATATTTT,CASSEGEISGNTIYF
TRBJ1-2,.,.,TRBV4-1,TGCGCCAGCAGGCTCCGGCCCGGATATGGCTACACCTTC,CASRLRPGYGYTF
TRBJ1-4,TRBD1,once,TRBV4-1,TGCGCCAGCAGCCAAGGACGGGGACAGGGGAATGAAAAACTGTTTTTT,CASSQGRGQGNEKLFF
TRBJ2-1,.,.,TRBV4-2,TGTGCCAGCAGCCAAGAGGGGGCGGTAGGAGGACAGCAGTTCTTC,CASSQEGAVGGQQFF
TRBJ2-1,.,.,TRBV7-2,TGTGCCAGCAGCTTAAGATGGGCGGCTCTTAGCTCCTACAATGAGCAGTTCTTC,CASSLRWAALSSYNEQFF
TRBJ2-1,.,.,TRBV4-2,TGTGCCAGCAGCCAAGAACCCGATTGGTCATCCTACAATGAGCAGTTCTTC,CASSQEPDWSSYNEQFF
TRBJ2-7,TRBD1,.,TRBV4-1,TGCGCCAGCAGCCACCCGGGACAGGGGGCAGGCGAGCAGTACTTC,CASSHPGQGAGEQYF
TRBJ2-3,.,.,TRBV4-1,TGCGCCAGCAGCCAAGGAGAGGGCAGGGGCAGTATTTCGAGCACAGATACGCAGTATTTT,CASSQGEGRGSISSTDTQYF
TRBJ1-6,TRBD1,few,TRBV2,TGTGCCAGCAGTGACCCAGGGGGCAAGAATTCACCCCTCCACTTT,CASSDPGGKNSPLHF
TRBJ2-1,TRBD2,.,TRBV2,TGTGCCAGCAGCTTACTAGCGGGGGACAATGAGCAGTTCTTC,CASSLLAGDNEQFF
TRBJ2-2,.,.,TRBV9,TGTGCCAGCAGCGCCGGGACATCGAACACCGGGGAGCTGTTTTTT,CASSAGTSNTGELFF
TRBJ2-2,.,.,TRBV9,TGTGCCAGCAGCGTAGTGAGTTCAGGCACCGGGGAGCTGTTTTTT,CASSVVSSGTGELFF
TRBJ2-3,.,.,TRBV5-4,TGTGCCAGCAGCTTGTTTTCTGATACGCAGTATTTT,CASSLFSDTQYF
TRBJ1-1,.,.,TRBV5-6,TGTGCCAGCAGCTTGGGGGGATCGACCGGGAACACTGAAGCTTTCTTT,CASSLGGSTGNTEAFF
TRBJ1-5,.,few,TRBV18,TGTGCCAGCTCACAGGACCGGGATCAGCCCCAGCATTTT,CASSQDRDQPQHF
TRBJ1-5,TRBD1,few,TRBV2,TGTGCCAGCGGAAGGACAGGCGGCAATCAGCCCCAGCATTTT,CASGRTGGNQPQHF
TRBJ2-7,.,few,TRBV7-2,TGTGCCAGCAGCCCACGAAAGGGGGGGCCCTACGAGCAGTACTTC,CASSPRKGGPYEQYF
TRBJ2-3,TRBD1,.,TRBV18,TGTGCCAGCTCTCGAAGGACAGGGGGCACAGATACGCAGTATTTT,CASSRRTGGTDTQYF
TRBJ2-2,TRBD1,.,TRBV4-1,TGCGCCAGCAGCCAAGACAGAATCTGGACAGGGGACACCGGGGAGCTGTTTTTT,CASSQDRIWTGDTGELFF
TRBJ1-4,.,.,TRBV7-8,TGTGCCAGCAGCCGTAGACAGGAAGGTGCAACTAATGAAAAACTGTTTTTT,CASSRRQEGATNEKLFF
TRBJ2-1,.,.,TRBV7-2,TGTGCCAGCAGCTTAGCACATTGGGAGCAGTTCTTC,CASSLAHWEQFF
TRBJ2-1,TRBD2,.,TRBV7-7,TGTGCTAGCAGCTTAGTTGCGGGAGCCTACAATGAGCAGTTCTTC,CASSLVAGAYNEQFF
TRBJ2-3,TRBD2,once,TRBV5-1,TGCGCCAGCAGCTTAACGGGAGGAACTAGCACAGATACGCAGTATTTT,CASSLTGGTSTDTQYF
TRBJ1-5,TRBD1,.,TRBV9,TGTGCCAGCAGCGTAGGGACAGGTAATCAGCCCCAGCATTTT,CASSVGTGNQPQHF
TRBJ2-5,TRBD2,.,TRBV2,TGTGCCAGCAGTGAGGCTAGCGGGGAACAAGAGACCCAGTACTTC,CASSEASGEQETQYF
TRBJ2-7,.,once,TRBV11-3,TGTGCCAGCAGCTCTAGGACACGAAACTCCTACGAGCAGTACTTC,CASSSRTRNSYEQYF
TRBJ1-1,.,.,TRBV2,TGTGCCAGCAGGACCCAGGGACTTCTCGGTGAAGCTTTCTTT,CASRTQGLLGEAFF
TRBJ1-2,TRBD1,.,TRBV5-1,TGCGCCAGCAGCTTGTTTCGACAGGGTGATGGCTACACCTTC,CASSLFRQGDGYTF
TRBJ2-1,TRBD2,.,TRBV19,TGTGCCAGTAGTAACCTCGGGGGGGGTGAGCAGTTCTTC,CASSNLGGGEQFF
TRBJ1-2,.,.,TRBV4-1,TGCGCCAGCGGTACTAGTCGTGGCTACACCTTC,CASGTSRGYTF
TRBJ2-3,.,.,TRBV25-1,TGTGCCAGCGGATCCGGGACAGATACGCAGTATTTT,CASGSGTDTQYF
TRBJ1-4,TRBD1,.,TRBV6-6,TGTGCCAGCAGGCGCCGGACAGGGTTTAATGAAAAACTGTTTTTT,CASRRRTGFNEKLFF
TRBJ1-6,.,.,TRBV5-1,TGCGCCAGCAGCTTGGACGGAACAGGGAGGGCACCCCTCCACTTT,CASSLDGTGRAPLHF
TRBJ2-7,.,.,TRBV9,TGTGCCAGCAGCCCCCAGTTCCTCGCCACCTACGAGCAGTACTTC,CASSPQFLATYEQYF
TRBJ2-5,TRBD2,.,TRBV7-9,TGTGCCTGCAGCCCGGGACTAGCGGGTCCATTCGAGACCCAGTACTTC,CACSPGLAGPFETQYF
TRBJ2-7,.,.,TRBV10-2,TGCGCCAGCACCTTACCCCGAGGGGGACACAGCTACGAGCAGTACTTC,CASTLPRGGHSYEQYF
TRBJ2-2,.,.,TRBV6-1,TGTGCCAGCAGTGAAGCTAACACCGGGGAGCTGTTTTTT,CASSEANTGELFF
TRBJ1-4,.,.,TRBV5-1,TGCGCCAGCAGTCCGAACTCTAATGAAAAACTGTTTTTT,CASSPNSNEKLFF
TRBJ1-5,.,.,TRBV28,TGTGCCATTTCACAGGGAGGGGGCAATCAGCCCCAGCATTTT,CAISQGGGNQPQHF
TRBJ2-2,.,few,TRBV7-9,TGTGCCAGCAGCTACCCCGGCTTTCGGGGAAACACCGGGGAGCTGTTTTTT,CASSYPGFRGNTGELFF
TRBJ2-5,.,.,TRBV12-5,TGTGCTAGTGGTTTGGTACGCAGGGGAGAGGGCCAAGAGACCCAGTACTTC,CASGLVRRGEGQETQYF
TRBJ2-7,TRBD1,once,TRBV11-2,TGTGCCAGCAGCCTAGGGACAGGTTTGGCCGAGCAGTACTTC,CASSLGTGLAEQYF
TRBJ2-3,.,.,TRBV10-1,TGCGCCAGCAGTGAAGGGGAGAGGACAGATACGCAGTATTTT,CASSEGERTDTQYF